A few counts support the clone carrying this TCR beta chain. Produced via immunoSEQ multiplex PCR; TCRdb's table is partial and in-frame only. Among about 270,000 clones, about 86% were seen once, and the ten largest hold about 3.2%. The data stem from a study of blood T cell repertoires in COVID-19. At the level of the study: Spain, Italy and the United States supplied samples that represented acute and convalescent COVID-19.

This CDR3 contains 15 residues. Germline CDR1 and CDR2: SGHKS and YYEKEE (reference sequence). Trimming cost V 3 bases and J 2 bases; bases outside gene matches: 6. The origin of this receptor is an older woman with active or convalescent COVID-19. The V call is TRBV5-5, the J call TRBJ2-7; 9 bases align to TRBD2. The sequenced material came from peripheral blood. CDR3 region: CASSSLAGQTYEQYF. CDR3 nucleotide sequence: TGTGCCAGCAGCTCTCTAGCGGGGCAGACCTACGAGCAGTACTTC.